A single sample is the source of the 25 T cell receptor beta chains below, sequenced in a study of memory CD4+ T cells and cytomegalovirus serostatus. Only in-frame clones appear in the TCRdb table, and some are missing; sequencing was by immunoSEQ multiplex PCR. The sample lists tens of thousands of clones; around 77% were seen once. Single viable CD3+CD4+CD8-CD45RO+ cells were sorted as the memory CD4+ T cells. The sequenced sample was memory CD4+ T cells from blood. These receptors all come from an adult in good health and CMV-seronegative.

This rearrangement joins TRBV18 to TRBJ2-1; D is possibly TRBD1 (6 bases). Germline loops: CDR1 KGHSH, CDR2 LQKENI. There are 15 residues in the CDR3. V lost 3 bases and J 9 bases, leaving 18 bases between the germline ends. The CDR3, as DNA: TGTGCCAGCTCACCCCGGGACAATTCCGCCGGTGAGCAGTTCTTC. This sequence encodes CASSPRDNSAGEQFF.

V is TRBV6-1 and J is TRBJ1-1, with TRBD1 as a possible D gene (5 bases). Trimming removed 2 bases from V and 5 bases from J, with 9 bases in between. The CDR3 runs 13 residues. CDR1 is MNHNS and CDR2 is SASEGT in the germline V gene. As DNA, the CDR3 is TGTGCCAGCAGTGAACAGGGTTGGACTGAAGCTTTCTTT. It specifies CASSEQGWTEAFF.

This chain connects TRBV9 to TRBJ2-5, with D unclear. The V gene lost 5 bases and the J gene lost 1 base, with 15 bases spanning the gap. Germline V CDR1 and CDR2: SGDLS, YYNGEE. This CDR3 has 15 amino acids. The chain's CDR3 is CASSPKPASQETQYF. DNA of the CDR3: TGTGCCAGCAGTCCTAAGCCAGCATCCCAAGAGACCCAGTACTTC. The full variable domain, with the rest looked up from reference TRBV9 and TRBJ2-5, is DSGVTQTPKHLITATGQRVTLRCSPRSGDLSVYWYQQSLDQGLQFLIQYYNGEERAKGNILERFSAQQFPDLHSELNLSSLELGDSALYFCASSPKPASQETQYFGPGTRLLVL.

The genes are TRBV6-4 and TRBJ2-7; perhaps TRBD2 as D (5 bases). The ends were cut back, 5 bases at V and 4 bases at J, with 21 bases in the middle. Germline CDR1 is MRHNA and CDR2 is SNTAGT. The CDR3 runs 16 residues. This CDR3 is CASSLSSRDQPYEQYF. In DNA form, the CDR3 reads TGTGCCAGCAGTCTCTCTTCCCGGGATCAACCTTACGAGCAGTACTTC.

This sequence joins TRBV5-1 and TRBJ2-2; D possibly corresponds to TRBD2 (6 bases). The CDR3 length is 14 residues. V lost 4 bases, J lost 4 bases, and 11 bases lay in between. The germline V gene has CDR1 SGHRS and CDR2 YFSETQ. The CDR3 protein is CASSNSGSTGELFF. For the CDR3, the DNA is TGCGCCAGCAGCAATAGCGGAAGCACCGGGGAGCTGTTTTTT.

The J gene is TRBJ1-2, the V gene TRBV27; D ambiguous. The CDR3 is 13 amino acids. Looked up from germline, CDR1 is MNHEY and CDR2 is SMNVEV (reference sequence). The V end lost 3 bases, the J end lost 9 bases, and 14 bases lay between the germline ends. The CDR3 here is CASSFLGMGSYTF. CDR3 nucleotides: TGTGCCAGCAGTTTCTTGGGGATGGGGAGCTACACCTTC.

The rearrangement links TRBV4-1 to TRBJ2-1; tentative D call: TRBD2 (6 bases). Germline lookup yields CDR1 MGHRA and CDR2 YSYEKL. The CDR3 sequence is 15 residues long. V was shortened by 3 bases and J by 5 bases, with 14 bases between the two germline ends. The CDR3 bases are TGCGCCAGCAGCCAGGTCTATAGCGGAAACAATGAGCAGTTCTTC. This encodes CASSQVYSGNNEQFF.

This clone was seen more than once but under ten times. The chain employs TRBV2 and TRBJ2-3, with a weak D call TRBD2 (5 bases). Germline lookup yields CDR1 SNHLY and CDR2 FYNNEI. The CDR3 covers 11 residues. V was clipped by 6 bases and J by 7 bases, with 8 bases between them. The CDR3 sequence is CASRLDYTQYF. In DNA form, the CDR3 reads TGTGCCAGCAGACTAGATTATACGCAGTATTTT. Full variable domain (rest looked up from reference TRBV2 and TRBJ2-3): EPEVTQTPSHQVTQMGQEVILRCVPISNHLYFYWYRQILGQKVEFLVSFYNNEISEKSEIFDDQFSVERPDGSNFTLKIRSTKLEDSAMYFCASRLDYTQYFGPGTRLTVL.

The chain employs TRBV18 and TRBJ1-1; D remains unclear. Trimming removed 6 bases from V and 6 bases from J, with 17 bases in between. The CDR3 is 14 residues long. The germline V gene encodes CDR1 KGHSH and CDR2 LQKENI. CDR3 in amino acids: CASSRSKRDSEAFF. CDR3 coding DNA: TGTGCCAGCTCTCGGTCAAAACGTGATTCTGAAGCTTTCTTT.

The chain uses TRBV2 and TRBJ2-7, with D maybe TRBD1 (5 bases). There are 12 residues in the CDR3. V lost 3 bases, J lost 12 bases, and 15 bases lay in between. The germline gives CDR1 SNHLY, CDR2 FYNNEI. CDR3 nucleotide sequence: TGTGCCAGCAGTGAGATCCGGCAGGGCCTGTACTTC. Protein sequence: CASSEIRQGLYF.

CDR3 protein: CASSLALNYGYTF. CDR3 DNA: TGTGCCAGCAGCTTAGCTCTTAACTATGGCTACACCTTC. The rearrangement joins TRBV7-2 to TRBJ1-2; D is unclear. Germline values: CDR1 SGHTA, CDR2 FQGNSA. The CDR3 contains 13 residues. V was clipped by 0 bases and J by 1 base, with 3 bases between them.

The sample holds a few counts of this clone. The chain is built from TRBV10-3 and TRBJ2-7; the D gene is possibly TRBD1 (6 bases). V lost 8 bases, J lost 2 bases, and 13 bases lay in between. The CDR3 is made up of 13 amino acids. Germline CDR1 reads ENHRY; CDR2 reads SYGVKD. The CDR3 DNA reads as TGTGCCATCGGGGACACCAGTACCTACGAGCAGTACTTC. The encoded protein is CAIGDTSTYEQYF.

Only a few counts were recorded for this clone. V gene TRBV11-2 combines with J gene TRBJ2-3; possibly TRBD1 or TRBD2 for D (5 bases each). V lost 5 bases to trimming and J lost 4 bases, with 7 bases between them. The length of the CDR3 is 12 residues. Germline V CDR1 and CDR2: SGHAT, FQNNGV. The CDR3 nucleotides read TGTGCCAGCAGCCGAGGGGCAGATACGCAGTATTTT. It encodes CASSRGADTQYF.

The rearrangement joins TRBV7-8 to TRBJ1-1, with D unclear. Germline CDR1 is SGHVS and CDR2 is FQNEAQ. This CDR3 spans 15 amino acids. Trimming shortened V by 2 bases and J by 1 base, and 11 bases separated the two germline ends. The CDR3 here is CASSLFVGENTEAFF. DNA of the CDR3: TGTGCCAGCAGCTTATTCGTCGGCGAGAACACTGAAGCTTTCTTT.

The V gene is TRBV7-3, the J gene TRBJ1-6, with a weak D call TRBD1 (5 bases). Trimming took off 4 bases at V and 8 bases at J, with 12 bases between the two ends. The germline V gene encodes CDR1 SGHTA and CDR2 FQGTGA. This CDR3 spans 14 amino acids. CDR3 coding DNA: TGTGCCAGCAGCTCCCAGGGTGTGGATTCACCCCTCCACTTT. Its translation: CASSSQGVDSPLHF.

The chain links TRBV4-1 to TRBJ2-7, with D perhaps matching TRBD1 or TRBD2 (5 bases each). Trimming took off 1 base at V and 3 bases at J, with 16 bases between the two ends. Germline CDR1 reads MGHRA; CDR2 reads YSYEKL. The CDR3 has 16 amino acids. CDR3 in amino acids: CASSQGGDGGIYEQYF. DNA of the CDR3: TGCGCCAGCAGCCAAGGAGGGGACGGCGGCATCTACGAGCAGTACTTC.

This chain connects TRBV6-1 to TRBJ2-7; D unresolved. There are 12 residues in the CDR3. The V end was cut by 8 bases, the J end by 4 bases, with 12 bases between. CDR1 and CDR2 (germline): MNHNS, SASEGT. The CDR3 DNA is TGTGCCAGCGCGATCCCCACGTACGAGCAGTACTTC. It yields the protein CASAIPTYEQYF.

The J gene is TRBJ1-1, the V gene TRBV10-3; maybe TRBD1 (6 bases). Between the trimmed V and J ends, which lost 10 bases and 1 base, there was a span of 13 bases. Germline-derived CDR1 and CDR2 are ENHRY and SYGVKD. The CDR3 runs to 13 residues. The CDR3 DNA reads TGTGCCAGCGTTGAAGGGGGGAACACTGAAGCTTTCTTT. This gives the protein CASVEGGNTEAFF.

In DNA form, the CDR3 reads TGTGCCAGCAGTGCACAATACGAGCAGTACTTC. This gives the protein CASSAQYEQYF. J is TRBJ2-7 and V is TRBV2; D is ambiguous. V was shortened by 4 bases and J by 4 bases, with 5 bases between the two germline ends. This CDR3 spans 11 amino acids. Germline CDR1 is SNHLY and CDR2 is FYNNEI.

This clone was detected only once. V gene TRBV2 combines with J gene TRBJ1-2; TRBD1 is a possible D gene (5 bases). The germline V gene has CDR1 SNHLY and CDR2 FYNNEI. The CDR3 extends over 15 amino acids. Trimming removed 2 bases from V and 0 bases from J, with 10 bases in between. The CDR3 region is CASSETRVANYGYTF. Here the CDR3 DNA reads TGTGCCAGCAGTGAAACCAGGGTGGCTAACTATGGCTACACCTTC.

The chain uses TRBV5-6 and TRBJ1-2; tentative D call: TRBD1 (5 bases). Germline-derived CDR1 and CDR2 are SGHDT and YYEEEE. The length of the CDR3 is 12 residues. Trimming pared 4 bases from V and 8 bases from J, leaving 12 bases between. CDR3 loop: CASSPDTGGYTF. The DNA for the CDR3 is TGTGCCAGCAGCCCGGACACCGGGGGCTACACCTTC.

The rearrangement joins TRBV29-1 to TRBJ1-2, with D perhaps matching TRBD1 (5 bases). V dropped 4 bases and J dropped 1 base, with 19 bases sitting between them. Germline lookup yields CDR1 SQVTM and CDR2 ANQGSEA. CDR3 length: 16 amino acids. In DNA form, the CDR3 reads TGCAGCGTTGGCGACCTAGGGACCGAAGATAACTATGGCTACACCTTC. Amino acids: CSVGDLGTEDNYGYTF.

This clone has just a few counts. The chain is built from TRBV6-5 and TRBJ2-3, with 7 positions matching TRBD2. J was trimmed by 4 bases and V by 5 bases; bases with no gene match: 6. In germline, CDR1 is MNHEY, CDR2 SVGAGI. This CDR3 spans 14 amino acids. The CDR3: CASSVNGGSDTQYF. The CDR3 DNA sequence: TGTGCCAGCAGTGTCAACGGGGGGTCAGATACGCAGTATTTT.

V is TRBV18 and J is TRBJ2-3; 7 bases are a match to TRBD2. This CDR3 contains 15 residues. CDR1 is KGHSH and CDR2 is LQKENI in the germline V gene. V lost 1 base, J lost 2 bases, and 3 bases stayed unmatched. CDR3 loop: CASSPRGGTTDTQYF. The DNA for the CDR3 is TGTGCCAGCTCACCACGCGGGGGAACCACAGATACGCAGTATTTT. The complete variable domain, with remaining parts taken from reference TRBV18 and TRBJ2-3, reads NAGVMQNPRHLVRRRGQEARLRCSPMKGHSHVYWYRQLPEEGLKFMVYLQKENIIDESGMPKERFSAEFPKEGPSILRIQQVVRGDSAAYFCASSPRGGTTDTQYFGPGTRLTVL.

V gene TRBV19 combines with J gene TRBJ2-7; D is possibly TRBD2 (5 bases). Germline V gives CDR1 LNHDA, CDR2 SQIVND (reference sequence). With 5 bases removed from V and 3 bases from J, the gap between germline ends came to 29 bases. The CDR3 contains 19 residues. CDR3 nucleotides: TGTGCCAGTAGTGAGGGCTTTTTGGAACCCAGTTCGATGATCTACGAGCAGTACTTC. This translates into CASSEGFLEPSSMIYEQYF.